The clone carrying this TCR beta chain was counted at least ten times. The record originates from a study of regulatory T cells in long-lasting Graves disease. Time point specified: newly diagnosed GD, antithyroid drugs for less than 3 months. RNA isolated from PBMCs was used to make the TCR library. For TCR beta, libraries came from iRepertoire HTBI primers and Arm-PCR of CDR3 regions. In the original processing: Taken together, the samples had roughly 56 TRBV and more than 12 TRBJ segments identified. TCRdb re-analysed the multiplex PCR reads in MiXCR, keeping a single row per CDR3 protein. The V and J calls were not made by the authors but by TCRdb's processing. The profile shows roughly 350,000 distinct CDR3 sequences, around 15% of them singletons. The same data also went into a second study, on T cells in Graves' hyperthyroidism and ophthalmopathy.

This TCR was sampled from a woman younger than 30 with Graves disease. The sample consisted of peripheral blood mononuclear cells (PBMCs), taken at new diagnosis, from a patient treated with antithyroid drugs.

The CDR3 bases are TGTGCCAGCAAAAATGGTTTGGGACAGGGTTGGTTGGAGACCCAGTACTTC. Protein product: CASKNGLGQGWLETQYF. The V gene is TRBV7-8, the J gene TRBJ2-5, with TRBD1 matching 9 bases. V was clipped by 7 bases and J by 5 bases; unmatched bases: 17. CDR1 SGHVS and CDR2 FQNEAQ come from the germline V gene. The CDR3 consists of 17 residues.